This paragraph covers one TCR beta chain sequence. Its antigen is not identified. Relative to the germline gene, one junction end is altered; a read error may explain this. The sample's time point: persistent/refractory GD, antithyroid drugs over 5 years with positive TRAb. Construction of the TCR library relied on RNA isolated from PBMCs. CDR3 length: 15 amino acids. Germline lookup yields CDR1 GTSNPN and CDR2 SVGIG (reference sequence). According to the study, TCR beta libraries were built with iRepertoire HTBI primers and CDR3-region Arm-PCR. MiXCR was run by TCRdb on the multiplex PCR reads, yielding one entry per CDR3 protein. The profile shows about 400,000 distinct CDR3 sequences, under 25% of them singletons. The data are from a study of regulatory T cells in long-lasting Graves disease. Study conclusions and caveats: Persistent cases favored TRBV28, TRBJ1-2 and TRBJ2-5. New patients shared fewer public clonotypes (more than 850) than persistent patients did (around 2,900). Lower TCR diversity characterized persistent Graves' patients relative to newly diagnosed patients.

V gene TRBV30 combines with J gene TRBJ2-7; 10 nucleotides align to TRBD2. Here the sequenced sample was peripheral blood mononuclear cells (PBMCs), taken when the disease was refractory, from a patient treated with antithyroid drugs. The source of this sequence is a female donor with Graves disease. The CDR3 nucleotides are TGTGCCTGGGGTGTACGAGCTAGCGGGAGTTACGAGCAGTACTTC. This codes for CAWGVRASGSYEQYF.